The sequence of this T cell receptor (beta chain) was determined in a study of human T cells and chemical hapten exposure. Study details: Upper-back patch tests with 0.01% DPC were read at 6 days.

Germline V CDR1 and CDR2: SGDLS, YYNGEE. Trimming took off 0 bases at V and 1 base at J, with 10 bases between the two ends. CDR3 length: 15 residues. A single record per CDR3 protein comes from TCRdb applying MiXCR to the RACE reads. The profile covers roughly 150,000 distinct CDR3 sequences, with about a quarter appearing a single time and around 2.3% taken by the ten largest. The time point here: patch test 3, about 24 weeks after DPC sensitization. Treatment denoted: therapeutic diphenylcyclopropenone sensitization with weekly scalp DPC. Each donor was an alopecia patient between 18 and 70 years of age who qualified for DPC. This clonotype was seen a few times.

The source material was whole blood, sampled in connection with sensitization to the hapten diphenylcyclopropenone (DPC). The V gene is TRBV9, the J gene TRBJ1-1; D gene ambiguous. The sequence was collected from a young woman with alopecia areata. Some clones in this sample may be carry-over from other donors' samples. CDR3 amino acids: CASSVVSDQNTEAFF. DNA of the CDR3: TGTGCCAGCAGCGTAGTTTCAGACCAGAACACTGAAGCTTTCTTT.